The T cell receptor (beta chain) under discussion was sequenced for a study of early T cells in non-severe SARS-CoV-2 infection. TCRdb reprocessed the 5' RACE reads via MiXCR and lists one record per CDR3 protein. The data contain 25,000 to 30,000 distinct CDR3 sequences, under 10% of them seen just once; the ten biggest clones take up roughly 15%. Sample share makes this clonotype medium-sized. CDR3 length equals 14 residues. Germline values: CDR1 KGHSH, CDR2 LQKENI. V lost 0 bases and J 6 bases, leaving 9 bases between the germline ends. Sequencing was carried out using whole blood. The chain recombines TRBV18 with TRBJ2-1; maybe TRBD2 (5 bases). The sequence was collected from an adult who was a healthcare worker with PCR-confirmed SARS-CoV-2 infection or an uninfected control (not recorded which). This CDR3 reads CASSPPTRPNEQFF. DNA of the CDR3: TGTGCCAGCTCACCACCCACTAGACCCAATGAGCAGTTCTTC.